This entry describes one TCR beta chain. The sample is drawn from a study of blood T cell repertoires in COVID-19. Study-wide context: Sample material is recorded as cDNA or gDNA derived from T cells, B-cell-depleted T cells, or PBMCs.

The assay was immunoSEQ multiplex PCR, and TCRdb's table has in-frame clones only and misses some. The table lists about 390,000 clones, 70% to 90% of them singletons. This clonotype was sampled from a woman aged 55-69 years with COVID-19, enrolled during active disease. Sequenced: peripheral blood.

The CDR3 DNA reads TGTGCCAGCAGTTACTCCGGAGGGGTAAAGGGCTACACCTTC. It translates to CASSYSGGVKGYTF. The J gene is TRBJ1-2, the V gene TRBV6-2 or TRBV6-3, with a tentative D call TRBD1 (5 bases). Germline lookup yields CDR1 MNHEY and CDR2 SVGEGT. V lost 0 bases, J lost 8 bases, and 13 bases lay in between. This CDR3 has 14 residues.